This TCR beta chain was recorded in a study of T cell responses to AZD1222 COVID-19 vaccine. General study points: Seropositive AZD1222 recipients at baseline numbered only six or seven. In a largely white British group with more females than males, clonal diversity was possibly underestimated. Reports indicate that nearly half of spike-specific TCRs are directed at unmutated variant regions.

This clone has a single count. Its antigen is still unknown. Additional DNA sequences in this sample encode the identical CDR3. Sequenced by immunoSEQ multiplex PCR; TCRdb stores in-frame clones only, minus some. Here the sample spans around 190,000 clones, about 92% being singletons. V was trimmed by 0 bases and J by 4 bases, leaving 2 bases between them. CDR3 size: 11 residues. Germline CDR1 SGHRS, CDR2 YFSETQ. The material was peripheral blood, obtained on day 0 of AZD1222 vaccination. The V call is TRBV5-1, the J call TRBJ2-7; D is ambiguous. This TCR was sampled from an adult in good health. The CDR3 protein is CASSLEYEQYF. The CDR3 region has the DNA TGCGCCAGCAGCTTGGAATACGAGCAGTACTTC.